This T cell receptor (beta chain) was sequenced during a study of cytomegalovirus exposure and HLA in healthy donors. Germline CDR1 SNHLY, CDR2 FYNNEI. V was shortened by 4 bases and J by 1 base, with 10 bases between the two germline ends. This CDR3 region has 14 residues. A multiplex PCR was run with 60 Vbeta primers and 13 Jbeta primers. TCRdb's copy holds only in-frame clones and misses some; the assay was immunoSEQ multiplex PCR. The repertoire includes under 150,000 clones, around 10% of them detected once, and roughly 7% sits in the top ten. Of note for this clone: Its antigen is undetermined.

The study's findings and limits: Later analysis showed most CMV-associated TCR beta chains appearing HLA-restricted. Later on, an analysis found that several of the most significant clusters appeared to be linked to common viral pathogens, which included parvovirus B19.

The V and J genes are TRBV2 and TRBJ1-1; TRBD1 is a possible D gene (6 bases). The TCR originated in a woman aged 40 to 50 in good health and CMV-seropositive. Material: PBMCs. Written as DNA, the CDR3 is TGTGCCAGCAGTGGGTGGGGACAGAACACTGAAGCTTTCTTT. Translated, it gives CASSGWGQNTEAFF. Variable domain in full (rest from reference TRBV2 and TRBJ1-1): EPEVTQTPSHQVTQMGQEVILRCVPISNHLYFYWYRQILGQKVEFLVSFYNNEISEKSEIFDDQFSVERPDGSNFTLKIRSTKLEDSAMYFCASSGWGQNTEAFFGQGTRLTVV.